This TCR beta chain was obtained from a study of shared clonotypes between healthy human individuals. Sequencing was at deep level. On ten immunoSEQ deep assay plates, unsorted PBMC DNA was sequenced. Profiling relied on immunoSEQ multiplex PCR, and the TCRdb table lists in-frame clones only, not all of them. The sample has about half a million clones, 65% to 80% seen once; the top ten hold less than 15%. Germline V gene sequence: CDR1 SGHKS, CDR2 YYEKEE (reference sequence). The CDR3 totals 13 residues. Trimming cost V 1 base and J 4 bases; bases outside gene matches: 2. Genomic DNA of unsorted samples came from roughly 90 million PBMCs.

Sequencing was carried out using PBMCs. The sequence came from a woman in her thirties or forties in good health. Some clones in this sample may be carry-over from other donors' samples. The chain couples TRBV5-5 to TRBJ2-7; TRBD2 matches at 7 bases. CDR3 protein: CASSLRGDYEQYF. Here the CDR3 DNA reads TGTGCCAGCAGCTTGCGGGGGGATTACGAGCAGTACTTC.